This T cell receptor beta chain originates from a study of cytomegalovirus exposure and HLA in healthy donors. Overall study: Inside one of the first data releases sat about 85 million unique TCRs taken from HLA-typed donors. Among the 300 to 500 genotyped donors, 70% to 90% were placed in the Caucasian-associated ancestry cluster.

Healthy people donating bone marrow made up the donors. The PCR made use of 60 Vbeta and 13 Jbeta primers. In the authors' methods: As a later analysis found, there were 70 million to 100 million unique TCR beta chains, of which roughly 11 million were shared. This table comes from immunoSEQ multiplex PCR, and its TCRdb copy is limited to in-frame clones, with some not included. V, J and clone size derive from that table, while D and trimming were established from the DNA sequence. The sample has approximately 140,000 clones; more than 75% are singletons. In germline, CDR1 is LNHDA, CDR2 SQIVND (reference sequence). This CDR3 spans 14 amino acids. Trimming took off 4 bases at V and 5 bases at J, with 11 bases between the two ends.

The sequence was collected from a female donor in good health and CMV-seronegative. This chain uses TRBV19 with TRBJ1-4; TRBD1 is a possible D gene (5 bases). The sequenced material came from PBMCs. CDR3 protein: CASSREWGNEKLFF. The CDR3 DNA sequence: TGTGCCAGTAGTAGGGAATGGGGCAATGAAAAACTGTTTTTT.